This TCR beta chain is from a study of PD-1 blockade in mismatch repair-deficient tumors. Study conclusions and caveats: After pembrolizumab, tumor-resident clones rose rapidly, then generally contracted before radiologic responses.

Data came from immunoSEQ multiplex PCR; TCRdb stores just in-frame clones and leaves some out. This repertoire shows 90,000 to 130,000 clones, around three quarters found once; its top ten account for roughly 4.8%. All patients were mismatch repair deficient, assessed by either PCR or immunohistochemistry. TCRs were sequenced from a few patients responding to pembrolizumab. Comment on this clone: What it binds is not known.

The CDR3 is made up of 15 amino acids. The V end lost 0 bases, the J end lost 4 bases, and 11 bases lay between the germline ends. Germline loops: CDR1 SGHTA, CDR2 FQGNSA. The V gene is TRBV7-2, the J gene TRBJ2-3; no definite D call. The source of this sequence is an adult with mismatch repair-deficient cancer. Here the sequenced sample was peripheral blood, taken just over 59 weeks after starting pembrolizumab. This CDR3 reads CASSLALQISDTQYF. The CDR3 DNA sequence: TGTGCCAGCAGCTTAGCGCTACAGATATCAGATACGCAGTATTTT.